This T cell receptor beta chain derives from a study of STAT5B mutations in CD4+ large granular lymphocyte leukemia. Germline V gene sequence: CDR1 SGHNT, CDR2 YENEEA. J was trimmed by 9 bases and V by 4 bases; bases with no gene match: 11. CDR3 length equals 16 residues. Produced via immunoSEQ multiplex PCR; TCRdb's table is partial and in-frame only. The sample lists roughly 38,000 clones, 75% to 85% seen once, with 0.45% to 0.55% in the top ten. This receptor was identified in a human donor in good health. The gene calls are TRBV11-3 and TRBJ2-1; 11 bases are a match to TRBD2. Sequenced input: CD4+ T cells from blood buffy coats. The CDR3 nucleotides read TGTGCCAGCAGCTACGGGCTTAGCGGGAGGGCCGTTGAGCAGTTCTTC. Its protein is CASSYGLSGRAVEQFF.